What follows describes a single T cell receptor (beta chain). There is no known antigen for this receptor. No base quality values were provided; no much bigger clone lies one nucleotide off. The immunoSEQ Assay, a bias-controlled multiplex PCR, was used to amplify TCRbeta CDR3 regions from genomic DNA. In the paper's pipeline: The number of nucleated cells in each sample was estimated by amplification of reference gene primers within the assay. To quantify the absolute abundance of each unique TCRbeta CDR3 rearrangement, sequence reads were collapsed and filtered. For each sample, productive Simpson clonality was calculated as the square root of Simpson's diversity index over productive rearrangements. TCRdb obtained this table from immuneACCESS and retained in-frame rearrangements with V and J assigned. These tables miss some clones; where compared with another copy, unresolved V genes account for less than half of the shortfall, and the remainder is unexplained. The V and J calls and clone size were taken over from that table, and D and trimming were inferred from the DNA. The sample table lists 300,000 to 350,000 clones, roughly 87% of them with a count of one. Around 9.9% of the sample belongs to the ten largest clones.

This entry comes from a study of blood T cell repertoires in COVID-19 (dated by TCRdb to the early 2020s). Regarding the study in general: Samples covering the acute and convalescent phases of COVID-19 were provided by collaborators in the United States, Italy and Spain. The sample metadata nearly always contained a de-identified subject ID, COVID-19 status, age in years and sex. Deeply sampled blood TCRbeta repertoires from subjects exposed to, actively infected with, or recovered from COVID-19 were included in the dataset. The samples were drawn from the first 160 participants of the ongoing ImmuneRACE study and from some 1,300 subjects provided by 6 global collaborators. The material from the prospective study consisted of cDNA or gDNA derived from T cells, B-cell-depleted T cells, or PBMCs. The repertoires were released in a freely available public database meant as a resource for research on the immune response to SARS-CoV-2. Where available, HLA class I and class II types were obtained from metadata supplied by the sample provider rather than from assay-based typing. Broad study findings and their caveats: The quantity of clinical and demographic metadata differed by source and by participant and was supplied without curation.

The germline V gene (reference sequence) yields MNHNY for CDR1 and SVGAGI for CDR2. Germline trimming amounts to 5 bases on V and 2 bases on J, with 12 as the count of junction bases outside the gene matches. The cysteine opens and the phenylalanine closes a CDR3 of 17 amino acids. The retained sequence is limited to the CDR3, 51 bases, with the frame set at the first base. In Seattle, one collaborating source enrolled patients while the infection was active and tracked those patients longitudinally over the course of disease. Whole blood was collected in K2EDTA tubes by collaborating institutions according to the institutions' own protocols. For TCRbeta analysis, collaborator samples were shipped as frozen whole blood, as isolated PBMCs, or as DNA extracted from either sample type.

The sequence was collected from a man aged 30 to 39 with COVID-19, enrolled during active disease. The specimen was peripheral blood. The chain is encoded by TRBV6-6 joined to TRBJ1-1; 9 bases in between match TRBD1. The DNA reads as follows: TGTGCCAGCAGTCAAAGACAGGGGGGATTCCGAAACACTGAAGCTTTCTTT. The resulting protein is CASSQRQGGFRNTEAFF.